What follows is one T cell receptor (beta chain) and its context. Its antigen remains unidentified. Within one base of it there is no much larger clone, and no base qualities were kept. All of the isolated RNA was reverse transcribed with the High Capacity cDNA Reverse Transcription Kit, so expressed TCRB transcripts were sequenced. Naive, central memory and regulatory T cell samples underwent deep immunoSEQ sequencing, averaging roughly 3.3 million total reads per sample. Sorted cells were lysed in RLT buffer, and RNA was extracted using DNase-treated RNeasy Micro or Mini kits according to cell number. To prevent cross-contamination, each cell subset was processed individually, whereas patient and healthy donor samples were processed jointly. The immunoSEQ multiplex PCR was used to amplify TCRB sequences from cDNA, yielding 87-bp fragments that span the CDR3 region. Sequencing of the amplicons was performed on the Illumina HiSeq platform. As for how the authors treated the data: PCR bias was computationally corrected using synthetic template baselines, reads within Hamming distance 2 were collapsed, and singletons that could not be merged were discarded. Reads were aligned against IMGT so that V, D and J genes, CDR3 length and insertions or deletions at six rearrangement sites could be assigned. Within each subset, clonotype counts were normalized to sorted cell number, after which true diversity and Gini coefficients were computed with the tcR R package. The overlap coefficient, calculated on TCRB nucleotide sequences, was used to measure repertoire sharing. Out-of-frame TCRB sequences from naive cells were analyzed as a proxy for the pre-selection repertoire. Entries here come from immuneACCESS through TCRdb and include only in-frame sequences with V and J called. Some clones fail to appear in such tables; in the studies checked, an unresolved V gene covers under half of the shortfall, and the cause of the remainder is unknown. The V and J calls and clone size are taken from that table; D and trimming were inferred from the DNA. The sample yields 280,000 or so clones; approximately 16% were counted once. Clones ranked in the top ten supply roughly 0.015% of the sample.

A single peripheral blood draw of 95 to 150 mL on average was collected from each donor into heparinised tubes. Using a panel that included CD45RO, CCR7, CD25, CD127, CD95 and CD27, naive, central memory, regulatory and stem cell-like memory CD4+ T cells were sorted on a BD FACSAria II. Purity was above 95% for every sorted population. PBMCs were isolated right away by Lymphoprep density gradient centrifugation and were stained directly, without culture. So that batch effects would be minimized, each experiment stained and sorted samples in pairs, pairing one healthy donor with one patient. These data belong to a study of beta chain features in type 1 diabetes (dated by TCRdb to the late 2010s). A note on the overall study: Patients and healthy donors did not differ in mean age, gender distribution, total cell number or subset yield. Naive and central memory subsets were obtained from all 30 or so donors, but regulatory and stem cell-like memory subsets were isolated from only 8 patients and 8 healthy donors. In the study, recently diagnosed type 1 diabetes patients and matched healthy donors were compared on the TCRB repertoires of their sorted circulating CD4+ T cell subsets. A total of around 110,000,000 sorted cells were examined across all samples, and RNA yield correlated strongly with the number of cells per subset. The research as a whole found: Fewer insertions and more nucleotide deletions at VDJ recombination sites were observed in patients with type 1 diabetes, implying thymic rearrangement abnormalities. In all four CD4+ subsets, TCRB CDR3 length was moderately but significantly shorter in type 1 diabetes patients. Because cDNA was sequenced instead of genomic DNA, highly expressing activated cells could be over-represented, though the groups showed no difference in activation or CD3 levels. Because the HLA sub-analyses included only small numbers of individuals, any influence of HLA type on TCRB rearrangement was left unresolved. Naive, central memory and regulatory TCRB repertoires appeared more similar among patients than among healthy donors. Shorter templates might have been favored by PCR, but patient and control samples were amplified and corrected together, so both groups would have been affected equally by any skew.

V has 0 bases trimmed and J has 2 bases trimmed; junction bases matching no gene number 0. There are 15 amino acids in the CDR3, from cysteine to phenylalanine inclusive. Of the read, only the CDR3 DNA is kept; its 45 bases are in frame from base 1. In the germline V gene (reference sequence), CDR1 corresponds to PRHDT and CDR2 to FYEKMQ. Sequenced input: naive CD4+ T cells from blood. The cell subset or site label, as the study defines it: true naive CD4+ T cells. This TCR came from a man between 18 and 35 years old with type 1 diabetes. The V and J segments used are TRBV13 and TRBJ2-1, and TRBD1 matches 8 of the central bases. The DNA sequence is as follows: TGTGCCAGCAGCTTAGGACAGGGGGCCTACAATGAGCAGTTCTTC. Translated, it reads CASSLGQGAYNEQFF. The full variable domain, completed from the reference TRBV13 and TRBJ2-1 proteins outside the CDR3, reads AAGVIQSPRHLIKEKRETATLKCYPIPRHDTVYWYQQGPGQDPQFLISFYEKMQSDKGSIPDRFSAQQFSDYHSELNMSSLELGDSALYFCASSLGQGAYNEQFFGPGTRLTVL.